This T cell receptor (beta chain) was found in a study of OX40 agonist ivuxolimab in advanced cancers. Looking at the study overall: Ivuxolimab was a fully human IgG2 agonistic monoclonal antibody targeting the costimulatory receptor OX40 (CD134). Intravenous ivuxolimab was administered to patients every 2 weeks at six dose levels: 0.01, 0.1, 0.3, 1.5, 3 and 10 mg/kg. Among the approximately 54 dose-escalation patients, some 20 had hepatocellular carcinoma, 15 or so melanoma, 9 renal cell carcinoma and 9 head and neck cancer. A male proportion of around 80% and a mean age of around 60 years, ranging from roughly 23 to 80, were recorded for the dose-escalation cohort. Patients were allowed to have had prior anti-PD-1, anti-PD-L1 or anti-CTLA-4 therapy, and 40% of the dose-escalation patients had been treated with checkpoint inhibitors. Partial responses were achieved by three dose-escalation patients, of whom one had hepatocellular carcinoma and two had cutaneous melanoma. Peripheral TCRbeta sequencing was intended to test whether TCR sequence diversity was altered and clonal T-cell expansion was caused by ivuxolimab. The paper describes the monotherapy dose-escalation part (N ≈ 52 patients) of the phase I trial of ivuxolimab. What the study reported, not specific to this receptor: Low levels of normalized T-cell clonal expansion were also seen in some patients who did not respond. After ivuxolimab, expanded clones were on average more numerous among CD8+ T cells than among CD4+ T cells. In partial responders in the 0.1-3.0 mg/kg groups, normalized peripheral clonal expansion was found to be among the lowest, especially among CD8+ T cells. Which antigens the clonally expanded peripheral T cells were specific for was not determined. At doses of 0.1 to 3.0 mg/kg, clonal expansion of both CD4+ and CD8+ T cells in blood was seen between baseline and week 6.

The cysteine opens and the phenylalanine closes a CDR3 of 15 amino acids. The DNA shown is the 45-base CDR3, in frame from base 1. V is shortened by 2 bases, J by 4 bases, and the region joining them spans 13 bases. The germline V gene gives CDR1 as SGHDT and CDR2 as YYEEEE. As concerns this clone: Its antigen is unknown. Base qualities are not recorded, but no much larger clone differs from it by a single base.

Genomic DNA was extracted from sorted cells for sequencing of the TCRbeta CDR3 region. TCRbeta CDR3 regions were sequenced using the immunoSEQ Assay. TCRdb retrieved this table from immuneACCESS and kept in-frame rearrangements only. Not all clones are present; in checked studies, unresolved V genes account for under half, and no reason is known for the remainder. The sample includes 45,000 to 50,000 clones, with approximately 91% observed a single time. In total, the top ten clones hold under 20% of the sample. The trial excluded patients who had a history of autoimmune disease or who were on systemic immunosuppression. Peripheral blood for TCR sequencing was drawn from every dose cohort at baseline, at cycle 4 day 1 and at cycle 7 day 1. The samples were taken from a phase I, first-in-human, multicenter, open-label dose-escalation trial of ivuxolimab. Adults with locally advanced or metastatic melanoma, renal cell carcinoma, hepatocellular carcinoma or head and neck squamous cell carcinoma were enrolled in the trial. Before TCR sequencing, CD4+ T cells and CD8+ T cells from peripheral blood were sorted into separate populations.

This clonotype was obtained from an adult with an advanced solid tumor such as melanoma, head and neck, liver or kidney cancer. The rearranged chain carries TRBV5-6 and TRBJ2-1; the D gene cannot be named for sure. The material sequenced was CD4+ or CD8+ T cells sorted from blood, taken in a trial of the OX40 agonist ivuxolimab. The CDR3 loop reads CASSLPMRNYNEQFF. In nucleotides, the sequence is TGTGCCAGCAGCTTACCCATGCGGAATTACAATGAGCAGTTCTTC.